This TCR beta chain was retrieved from a study of circulating tumor DNA in untreated peripheral T-cell lymphoma. The CDR3 consists of 18 residues. Germline V gene sequence: CDR1 MNHGY, CDR2 SAAAGT. Germline trimming cut 4 bases from V and 4 bases from J; bases unmatched to any gene: 15. TCRdb keeps only in-frame clones here, not all; method: immunoSEQ multiplex PCR. The table includes 9,500 to 13,000 clones, about three quarters detected once. Sequenced material: tumor tissue. The receptor comes from a human donor with peripheral T-cell lymphoma. The V call is TRBV6-8, the J call TRBJ2-4; the match to TRBD1 covers 8 bases. In DNA form, the CDR3 reads TGTGCCAGCAGTTTATCGGCAAACAGGGGGGTAGCGAAAAACATTCAGTACTTC. Translating it yields CASSLSANRGVAKNIQYF.